The 27 T cell receptor beta chains in this list originate from one sample, sequenced in a study of CXCR3-negative and CXCR3-positive naive CD8 T cells (dated by TCRdb to the late 2010s). The sequencer listed for this sample is NextSeq 550. The Human TCR Profiling Kit (MiLaboratory) was used to prepare UMI-labeled 5' RACE TRB cDNA libraries. Each entry corresponds to one CDR3 protein sequence from reads that TCRdb reprocessed, and DNA is not given. The sample's table covers about 45,000 distinct CDR3 sequences. 2.5% of the sample comes from the top ten. Sequenced sample: naive CXCR3- CD8+ T cells from blood. Interpreted using the paper, the cell subset or site label stands for: CD45RO-CCR7+CD27+CD95- naive CD8+ T cells lacking CXCR3 (TNR3-). These receptors all stem from a human donor in good health. Some clones in this sample may be carry-over from other donors' samples.

This clonotype registers medium-sized by frequency. The chain recombines TRBV11-3 with TRBJ2-3; checking the TCRdb D call of TRBD2 is not possible without DNA. The CDR3 length is 12 residues. Germline V gene sequence: CDR1 SGHNT, CDR2 YENEEA. The CDR3 reads CASSGLSDTQYF.

This chain uses TRBV29-1 with TRBJ2-3. The CDR3 extends over 14 amino acids. The germline gives CDR1 SQVTM, CDR2 ANQGSEA. Here the CDR3 reads CSGQGTGSTDTQYF.

The V and J genes are TRBV13 and TRBJ2-1; TCRdb's assignment of TRBD1 cannot be checked, as there is no DNA. Germline V gene data show CDR1 as PRHDT and CDR2 as FYEKMQ (reference sequence). The CDR3 spans 13 residues. CDR3: CASSPGGNNEQFF.

This clonotype is identified as medium-sized (0.01 to 0.1%) from frequency. This chain connects TRBV27 to TRBJ2-5; TCRdb's D call, TRBD2, is unchecked because there is no DNA. Germline V CDR1 and CDR2: MNHEY, SMNVEV (reference sequence). This CDR3 has 16 residues. CDR3 protein: CASRGLAGGPLETQYF.

The chain employs TRBV5-1 and TRBJ2-1. The germline gives CDR1 SGHRS, CDR2 YFSETQ. The CDR3 spans 13 residues. The CDR3: CASSLGGYNEQFF.

This sequence joins TRBV12-3 or TRBV12-4 and TRBJ2-1; TCRdb's D call, TRBD2, is unchecked because there is no DNA. The CDR3 consists of 15 residues. CDR3 protein: CASTPGLASYNEQFF.

The chain couples TRBV19 to TRBJ2-7; TCRdb's D call of TRBD1 is untestable without DNA. This CDR3 spans 15 amino acids. Germline-derived CDR1 and CDR2 are LNHDA and SQIVND (reference sequence). The CDR3 loop is CATTQGPAGSYEQYF. Supplemented by reference TRBV19 and TRBJ2-7, the full variable domain reads DGGITQSPKYLFRKEGQNVTLSCEQNLNHDAMYWYRQDPGQGLRLIYYSQIVNDFQKGDIAEGYSVSREKKESFPLTVTSAQKNPTAFYLCATTQGPAGSYEQYFGPGTRLTVT.

The genes are TRBV4-3 and TRBJ2-3; as DNA is missing, the TRBD2 call by TCRdb cannot be tested. CDR1 is LGHNA, CDR2 YSLEER, per germline. The CDR3 has 15 residues. The CDR3 reads CASSSSGGAADTQYF.

The chain links TRBV29-1 to TRBJ2-7. Germline V CDR1 and CDR2: SQVTM, ANQGSEA. The CDR3 consists of 12 residues. This CDR3 is CSVEFLVYEQYF.

This rearrangement joins TRBV20-1 to TRBJ2-1; TCRdb gives TRBD1 as the D gene, but with no DNA this cannot be confirmed. Germline CDR1 is DFQATT and CDR2 is SNEGSKA (reference sequence). The CDR3 is 19 residues long. The chain's CDR3 is CSAGHESVRRPSSYNEQFF.

The J gene is TRBJ2-7, the V gene TRBV6-6. Germline V gives CDR1 MNHNY, CDR2 SVGAGI (reference sequence). The CDR3 has 13 residues. This CDR3 reads CASSADRHLEQYF.

V gene TRBV6-2 or TRBV6-3 combines with J gene TRBJ2-7; absent DNA, TCRdb's TRBD2 call cannot be checked. The CDR3 runs 12 residues. Germline CDR1 and CDR2: MNHEY and SVGEGT. CDR3 protein: CASTYPAHEQYF.

The chain couples TRBV11-2 to TRBJ1-1; TCRdb's D call of TRBD1 is untestable without DNA. The length of the CDR3 is 15 residues. Germline loops: CDR1 SGHAT, CDR2 FQNNGV. CDR3 protein: CASSLLPTGATEAFF.

The chain joins TRBV28 to TRBJ1-5; TCRdb picks TRBD1, but there is no DNA to check that call. CDR1 is MDHEN, CDR2 SYDVKM, per germline. CDR3 length equals 14 residues. CDR3 protein: CASSLLTTGQPQHF.

The rearrangement links TRBV14 to TRBJ2-7; with no DNA, the TCRdb D assignment of TRBD2 cannot be verified. CDR3 length: 15 amino acids. Germline values: CDR1 SGHDN, CDR2 FVKESK. The CDR3 reads CASSQGTSGSDEQYF.

The chain carries TRBV5-4 and TRBJ2-1; TCRdb's D gene call, TRBD2, goes unchecked for lack of DNA. This CDR3 has 15 residues. Germline V CDR1 and CDR2: SGHNT, YYREEE (reference sequence). This CDR3 is CASSFTSVILNEQFF.

V gene TRBV12-3 or TRBV12-4 combines with J gene TRBJ1-6; TCRdb gives TRBD1 as the D gene, but with no DNA this cannot be confirmed. The length of the CDR3 is 14 residues. The CDR3 protein is CASSPGQGRSPLHF.

The chain has TRBV11-3 and TRBJ2-3; no DNA is available, so the TRBD1 call from TCRdb remains unchecked. Germline assignment: CDR1 SGHNT and CDR2 YENEEA. The CDR3 length is 14 residues. CDR3 sequence: CASSEGRNTDTQYF.

J is TRBJ2-2 and V is TRBV4-3; TCRdb returns TRBD1, unconfirmable since there is no DNA. CDR3 length: 16 residues. Germline V lookup: CDR1 LGHNA, CDR2 YSLEER. CDR3 sequence: CASSRNLDRANGELFF.

The CDR3 loop is CASSYSIQAGLYNEQFF. The genes are TRBV6-2 or TRBV6-3 and TRBJ2-1. This CDR3 has 17 amino acids. From germline, CDR1 is MNHEY and CDR2 SVGEGT.

The chain uses TRBV30 and TRBJ1-5; TCRdb selects TRBD1, and the lack of DNA leaves this call unchecked. Germline values: CDR1 GTSNPN, CDR2 SVGIG (reference sequence). The CDR3 consists of 14 residues. CDR3 protein: CAWSVGAGHQPQHF.

The V call is TRBV15, the J call TRBJ2-3; TCRdb outputs TRBD1, but without DNA this stays unchecked. The CDR3 has 15 amino acids. CDR1 is LNHNV, CDR2 YYDKDF, per germline (reference sequence). CDR3 amino acids: CATSTETGSVDTQYF.

The genes are TRBV29-1 and TRBJ2-2. CDR1 SQVTM and CDR2 ANQGSEA come from the germline V gene. This CDR3 has 12 residues. CDR3 region: CSVATRAGELFF.

V is TRBV27 and J is TRBJ2-1; TCRdb's D gene call, TRBD1, goes unchecked for lack of DNA. Germline V lookup: CDR1 MNHEY, CDR2 SMNVEV (reference sequence). The CDR3 extends over 12 amino acids. CDR3 in amino acids: CASSPGVNEQFF.

The chain has TRBV28 and TRBJ2-7; checking the TCRdb D call of TRBD1 is not possible without DNA. In germline, CDR1 is MDHEN, CDR2 SYDVKM. The CDR3 is made up of 13 amino acids. The CDR3 spells CASSEGTDYEQYF.

The chain couples TRBV4-2 to TRBJ2-2; as DNA is missing, the TRBD2 call by TCRdb cannot be tested. Germline V gene data show CDR1 as LGHNA and CDR2 as YNFKEQ. The length of the CDR3 is 18 residues. The CDR3 here is CASSQDGPRDLNTGELFF.

The chain combines TRBV3-1 with TRBJ2-3; TCRdb designates TRBD1, a call that cannot be tested without DNA. The CDR3 spans 15 residues. Germline V CDR1 and CDR2: LGHDT, YNNKEL (reference sequence). The CDR3: CASSQDRGRADTQYF.